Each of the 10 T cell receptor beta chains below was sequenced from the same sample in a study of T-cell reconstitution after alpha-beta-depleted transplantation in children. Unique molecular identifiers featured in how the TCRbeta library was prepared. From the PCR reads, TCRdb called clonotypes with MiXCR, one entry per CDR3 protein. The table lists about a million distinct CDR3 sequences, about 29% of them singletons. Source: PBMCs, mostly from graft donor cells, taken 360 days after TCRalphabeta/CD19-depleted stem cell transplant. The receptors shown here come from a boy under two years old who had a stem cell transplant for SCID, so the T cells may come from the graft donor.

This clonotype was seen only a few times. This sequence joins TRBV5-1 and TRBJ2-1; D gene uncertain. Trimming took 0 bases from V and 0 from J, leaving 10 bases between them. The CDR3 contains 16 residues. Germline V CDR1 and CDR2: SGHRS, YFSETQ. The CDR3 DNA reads TGCGCCAGCAGCTTGGGGAATCTGATCTCCTACAATGAGCAGTTCTTC. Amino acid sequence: CASSLGNLISYNEQFF.

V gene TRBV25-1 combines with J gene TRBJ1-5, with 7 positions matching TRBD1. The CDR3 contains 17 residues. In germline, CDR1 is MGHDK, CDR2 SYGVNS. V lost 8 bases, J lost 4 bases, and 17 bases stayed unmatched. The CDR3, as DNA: TGTGCCAGCCGCAACAGGGGCTCGTATTTAGCAAATCAGCCCCAGCATTTT. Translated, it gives CASRNRGSYLANQPQHF.

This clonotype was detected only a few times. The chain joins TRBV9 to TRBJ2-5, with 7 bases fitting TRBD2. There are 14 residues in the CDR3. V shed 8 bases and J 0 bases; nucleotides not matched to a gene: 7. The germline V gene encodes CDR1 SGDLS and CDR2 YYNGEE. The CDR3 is CAREGGPHQETQYF. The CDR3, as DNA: TGTGCCAGGGAGGGAGGGCCACACCAAGAGACCCAGTACTTC.

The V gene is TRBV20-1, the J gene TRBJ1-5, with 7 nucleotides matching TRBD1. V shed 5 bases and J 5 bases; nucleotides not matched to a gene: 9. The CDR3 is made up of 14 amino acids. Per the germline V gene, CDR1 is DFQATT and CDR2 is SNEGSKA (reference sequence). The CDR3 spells CSASGGGGYQPQHF. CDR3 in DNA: TGCAGTGCTTCAGGTGGAGGGGGCTATCAGCCCCAGCATTTT.

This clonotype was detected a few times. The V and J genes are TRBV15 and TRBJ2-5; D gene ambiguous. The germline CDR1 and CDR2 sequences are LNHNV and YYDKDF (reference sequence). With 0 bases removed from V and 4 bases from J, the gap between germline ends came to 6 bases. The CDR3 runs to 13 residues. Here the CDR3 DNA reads TGTGCCACCAGCAGAGATCCAGGAGAGACCCAGTACTTC. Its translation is CATSRDPGETQYF.

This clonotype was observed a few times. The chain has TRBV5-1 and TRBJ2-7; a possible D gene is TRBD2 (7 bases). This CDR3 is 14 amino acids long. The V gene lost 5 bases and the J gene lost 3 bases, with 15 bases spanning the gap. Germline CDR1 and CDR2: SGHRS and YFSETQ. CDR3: CASRKGGGFYEQYF. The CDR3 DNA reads TGCGCCAGCAGAAAGGGGGGGGGTTTCTACGAGCAGTACTTC.

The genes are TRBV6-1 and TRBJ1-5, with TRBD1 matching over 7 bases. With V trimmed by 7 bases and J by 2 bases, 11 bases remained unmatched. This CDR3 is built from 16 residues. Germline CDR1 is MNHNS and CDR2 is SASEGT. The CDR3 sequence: CASNPDRVSGNQPQHF. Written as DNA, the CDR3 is TGTGCCAGCAATCCCGACAGGGTCTCTGGCAATCAGCCCCAGCATTTT.

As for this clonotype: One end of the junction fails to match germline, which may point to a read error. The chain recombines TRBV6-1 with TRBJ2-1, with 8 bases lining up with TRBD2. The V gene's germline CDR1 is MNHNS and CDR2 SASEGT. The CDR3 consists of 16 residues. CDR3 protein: CASSEGRGGFYNEQLF. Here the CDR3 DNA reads TGTGCCAGCAGTGAAGGACGCGGGGGGTTCTACAATGAGCAGCTCTTC.

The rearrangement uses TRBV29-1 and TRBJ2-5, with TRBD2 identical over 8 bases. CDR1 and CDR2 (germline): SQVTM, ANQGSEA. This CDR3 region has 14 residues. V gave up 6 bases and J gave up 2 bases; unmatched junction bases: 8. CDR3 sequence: CSVTRLAPQETQYF. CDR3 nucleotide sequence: TGCAGCGTCACACGACTAGCGCCTCAAGAGACCCAGTACTTC. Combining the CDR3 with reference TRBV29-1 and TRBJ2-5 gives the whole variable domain SAVISQKPSRDICQRGTSLTIQCQVDSQVTMMFWYRQQPGQSLTLIATANQGSEATYESGFVIDKFPISRPNLTFSTLTVSNMSPEDSSIYLCSVTRLAPQETQYFGPGTRLLVL.

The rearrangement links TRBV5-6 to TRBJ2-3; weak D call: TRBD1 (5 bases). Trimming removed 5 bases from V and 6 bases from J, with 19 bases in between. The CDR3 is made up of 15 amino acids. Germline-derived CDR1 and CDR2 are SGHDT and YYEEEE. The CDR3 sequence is CASRKKGVPSDTQYF. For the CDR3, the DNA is TGTGCCAGCAGAAAGAAAGGGGTTCCATCCGATACGCAGTATTTT.